The 32 T cell receptor beta chains reported below all come from one sample, sequenced in a study of blood T cell repertoires in COVID-19. Method: immunoSEQ multiplex PCR; TCRdb's copy keeps in-frame clones and lacks some. The sample includes 250,000 to 350,000 clones, 75% to 90% of them seen just once. What was sequenced was peripheral blood. Receptors originate from an older woman with acute or convalescent COVID-19.

This clone was found a few times. This chain uses TRBV7-2 with TRBJ1-3; TRBD1 might be the D (5 bases). Trimming pared 1 base from V and 4 bases from J, leaving 8 bases between. This CDR3 spans 14 amino acids. Germline loops: CDR1 SGHTA, CDR2 FQGNSA. The CDR3 DNA sequence: TGTGCCAGCAGCTTAGGCCCAGGGGGAAACACCATATATTTT. The encoded protein is CASSLGPGGNTIYF.

The chain joins TRBV7-9 to TRBJ2-7, with D possibly matching TRBD2 (5 bases). The V end was cut by 2 bases, the J end by 2 bases, with 13 bases between. Germline V gene sequence: CDR1 SEHNR, CDR2 FQNEAQ (reference sequence). The CDR3 spans 15 residues. The CDR3 DNA reads TGTGCCAGCAGCTTACCCAATCGGGGAACCTACGAGCAGTACTTC. Translation gives CASSLPNRGTYEQYF.

This chain links TRBV6-5 with TRBJ1-1; D is undetermined. The CDR3 is made up of 13 amino acids. Trimming stripped 8 bases from V and 3 bases from J, with 13 bases between. CDR1 MNHEY and CDR2 SVGAGI come from the germline V gene. The CDR3 is CASVEVLHTEAFF. The DNA for the CDR3 is TGTGCCAGCGTGGAGGTTTTGCACACTGAAGCTTTCTTT.

This clone was found once. CDR3 residues: CASTPTGGSNQPQHF. The DNA for the CDR3 is TGCGCCAGCACCCCGACAGGAGGTAGCAATCAGCCCCAGCATTTT. The V call is TRBV5-1, the J call TRBJ1-5; maybe TRBD1 (6 bases). The germline V gene has CDR1 SGHRS and CDR2 YFSETQ. The ends were cut back, 6 bases at V and 0 bases at J, with 13 bases in the middle. This CDR3 comprises 15 residues.

This sequence joins TRBV2 and TRBJ2-2; D might be TRBD2 (7 bases). The CDR3 loop spans 15 amino acids. In germline, CDR1 is SNHLY, CDR2 FYNNEI. Trimming stripped 3 bases from V and 7 bases from J, with 15 bases between. Here the CDR3 reads CASSDDGGRGGELFF. The CDR3 region has the DNA TGTGCCAGCAGTGACGACGGGGGGCGTGGCGGGGAGCTGTTTTTT.

The rearrangement links TRBV15 to TRBJ2-1; D unresolved. The CDR3 contains 15 residues. Trimming removed 1 base from V and 0 bases from J, with 7 bases in between. Germline assignment: CDR1 LNHNV and CDR2 YYDKDF (reference sequence). Written as DNA, the CDR3 is TGTGCCACCAGCAGAGGAGGCGACTCCTACAATGAGCAGTTCTTC. Its translation is CATSRGGDSYNEQFF.

This clone was recorded only once. The chain combines TRBV7-2 with TRBJ2-2, with 12 bases identical to TRBD2. V gave up 2 bases and J gave up 5 bases; unmatched junction bases: 3. Germline-derived CDR1 and CDR2 are SGHTA and FQGNSA. The length of the CDR3 is 16 residues. The CDR3 loop is CASSLLAGGLTGELFF. The DNA of the CDR3 is TGTGCCAGCAGCTTACTAGCGGGGGGGCTAACCGGGGAGCTGTTTTTT.

There are a few counts of this clone. V and J are TRBV12-3 or TRBV12-4 and TRBJ1-2, with D uncertain. This CDR3 has 13 amino acids. Trimming cost V 3 bases and J 6 bases, with 11 bases left between them. DNA of the CDR3: TGTGCCAGCAGTTTGACTAATGAAAATGGCTACACCTTC. Residues: CASSLTNENGYTF.

The chain is built from TRBV5-4 and TRBJ2-1, with a possible D match to TRBD2 (6 bases). The CDR3 sequence is 15 residues long. The germline gives CDR1 SGHNT, CDR2 YYREEE (reference sequence). Trimming stripped 5 bases from V and 0 bases from J, with 12 bases between. In nucleotides, the CDR3 is TGTGCCAGCAGTGCCGGGACTGTCTCCTACAATGAGCAGTTCTTC. The encoded protein is CASSAGTVSYNEQFF.

This clone came up once. Within the sample, other DNA sequences also encode this same CDR3. DNA of the CDR3: TGCGCCAGCAGCTCGGGACAGGGAGGCTATGGCTACACCTTC. It encodes CASSSGQGGYGYTF. J is TRBJ1-2 and V is TRBV5-1; 9 bases align to TRBD1. V trimming: 3 bases; J trimming: 4 bases; junction bases outside the gene matches: 4. The germline CDR1 and CDR2 sequences are SGHRS and YFSETQ. CDR3 length equals 14 residues.

V and J are TRBV27 and TRBJ1-2; 9 nucleotides line up with TRBD1. CDR3 length: 18 amino acids. Germline V gene lookup returns CDR1 MNHEY and CDR2 SMNVEV (reference sequence). The trim removed 7 bases at V and 4 bases at J, leaving 19 bases unmatched. For the CDR3, the DNA is TGTGCCAGCACAGGATTGGAGCGGGACAGGGCGCCTTCCTATGGCTACACCTTC. It codes for CASTGLERDRAPSYGYTF.

The rearrangement uses TRBV28 and TRBJ2-1, with a possible D match to TRBD2 (7 bases). V dropped 4 bases and J dropped 4 bases, with 11 bases sitting between them. Germline values: CDR1 MDHEN, CDR2 SYDVKM. The CDR3 is 14 residues long. The CDR3 coding sequence is TGTGCCAGCAGTTGGGGAGGGGGGTACAATGAGCAGTTCTTC. This sequence encodes CASSWGGGYNEQFF.

The count of this clone is one. The sample contains more than one DNA sequence encoding this CDR3. J is TRBJ1-2 and V is TRBV28, with no clear D. Trimming took 3 bases from V and 4 from J, leaving 3 bases between them. The length of the CDR3 is 11 residues. From germline, CDR1 is MDHEN and CDR2 SYDVKM. The CDR3 DNA sequence: TGTGCCAGCAGTTTCGGCTATGGCTACACCTTC. It specifies CASSFGYGYTF.

V gene TRBV14 combines with J gene TRBJ2-6; 7 bases map to TRBD2. V lost 4 bases to trimming and J lost 0 bases; unmatched junction nucleotides: 6. The germline CDR1 and CDR2 sequences are SGHDN and FVKESK. The CDR3 contains 17 residues. This CDR3 is CASSRQRELSGANVLTF. The CDR3, as DNA: TGTGCCAGCAGCCGTCAGCGGGAACTCTCTGGGGCCAACGTCCTGACTTTC.

The rearrangement links TRBV7-9 to TRBJ2-5, with 8 bases fitting TRBD1. Germline CDR1 reads SEHNR; CDR2 reads FQNEAQ (reference sequence). CDR3 size: 14 residues. V lost 3 bases, J lost 5 bases, and 5 bases stayed unmatched. The CDR3 DNA sequence: TGTGCCAGCAGCTTGACAGGGGCAAGGGAGACCCAGTACTTC. Translation gives CASSLTGARETQYF.

V and J are TRBV3-1 (or the pseudogene TRBV3-2) and TRBJ1-5; 7 bases line up with TRBD1. Germline trimming cut 5 bases from V and 4 bases from J; bases unmatched to any gene: 5. The germline CDR1 and CDR2 sequences are LGHDT and YNNKEL (reference sequence). The CDR3 contains 14 residues. CDR3 residues: CASSYGQANQPQHF. CDR3 coding DNA: TGTGCCAGCAGCTATGGACAGGCGAATCAGCCCCAGCATTTT.

As DNA, the CDR3 is TGTGCCAGTAGTATGGGGCGGCAGGAGGGCTACACCTTC. It codes for CASSMGRQEGYTF. The chain is built from TRBV19 and TRBJ1-2; D possibly corresponds to TRBD1 (5 bases). In germline, CDR1 is LNHDA, CDR2 SQIVND (reference sequence). V was pared by 3 bases and J by 8 bases, with 13 bases between. The CDR3 has 13 residues.

This clone came up once. The gene calls are TRBV5-6 and TRBJ1-2; D possibly corresponds to TRBD1 (5 bases). The V gene lost 5 bases and the J gene lost 3 bases, with 11 bases spanning the gap. This CDR3 region has 13 residues. The V gene's germline CDR1 is SGHDT and CDR2 YYEEEE. Here the CDR3 DNA reads TGTGCCAGCAGTTGGGGGAGGGACTATGGCTACACCTTC. Translated, it gives CASSWGRDYGYTF.

The chain carries TRBV7-9 and TRBJ1-2; 12 bases line up with TRBD1. CDR1 SEHNR and CDR2 FQNEAQ come from the germline V gene (reference sequence). V was pared by 7 bases and J by 3 bases, with 12 bases of the junction left unmatched. The CDR3 has 17 residues. The CDR3 DNA sequence: TGTGCCAGCATCCTTGGGGACAGGGGGCTTGTGGACTATGGCTACACCTTC. Encoded protein: CASILGDRGLVDYGYTF. Full variable domain (missing parts from reference TRBV7-9 and TRBJ1-2): DTGVSQNPRHKITKRGQNVTFRCDPISEHNRLYWYRQTLGQGPEFLTYFQNEAQLEKSRLLSDRFSAERPKGSFSTLEIQRTEQGDSAMYLCASILGDRGLVDYGYTFGSGTRLTVV.

V is TRBV29-1 and J is TRBJ2-2, with TRBD1 matching 9 bases. Germline V gives CDR1 SQVTM, CDR2 ANQGSEA. V shed 1 base, J shed 6 bases, and the junction held 6 bases outside the gene matches. The CDR3 runs to 15 residues. This chain's CDR3 is CSVEGRQGGAGELFF. DNA for the CDR3: TGCAGCGTTGAAGGGAGACAGGGGGGCGCCGGGGAGCTGTTTTTT.

The chain recombines TRBV7-2 with TRBJ2-5; 8 nucleotides agree with TRBD2. The J segment lost 2 bases and the V segment lost 9 bases, leaving 8 bases of the junction unmatched. This CDR3 has 14 amino acids. From germline, CDR1 is SGHTA and CDR2 FQGNSA. The DNA for the CDR3 is TGTGCCAGTAGAATCACTAGCGGACAAGAGACCCAGTACTTC. Translation gives CASRITSGQETQYF.

The chain has TRBV10-3 and TRBJ1-5, with TRBD1 as a possible D gene (5 bases). Germline-derived CDR1 and CDR2 are ENHRY and SYGVKD. This CDR3 region has 15 residues. Deletions cut 6 bases from V and 1 base from J, with 13 bases between. CDR3 bases: TGTGCCATCAGAGGAGGGACGGAGAGCAATCAGCCCCAGCATTTT. Its translation is CAIRGGTESNQPQHF.

The chain recombines TRBV7-9 with TRBJ1-2; a possible D gene is TRBD1 (6 bases). Looked up from germline, CDR1 is SEHNR and CDR2 is FQNEAQ (reference sequence). The CDR3 consists of 17 residues. V was cut by 1 base and J by 2 bases, with 17 bases left in between. The CDR3 sequence: CASSLGGQGTTNYGYTF. CDR3 DNA sequence: TGTGCCAGCAGCTTAGGGGGGCAGGGGACTACAAACTATGGCTACACCTTC.

The V and J genes are TRBV7-2 and TRBJ2-5; the match to TRBD2 covers 8 bases. The germline V gene has CDR1 SGHTA and CDR2 FQGNSA. The CDR3 totals 14 residues. Germline trimming cut 1 base from V and 3 bases from J; bases unmatched to any gene: 1. The CDR3: CASSLVAGKETQYF. CDR3 coding DNA: TGTGCCAGCAGCTTAGTAGCGGGAAAAGAGACCCAGTACTTC.

Remarks on this clone: The same CDR3 also results from other DNA sequences found in this sample. The V and J genes are TRBV12-3 or TRBV12-4 and TRBJ1-2, with 9 nucleotides matching TRBD1. This CDR3 has 13 residues. Trimming cost V 6 bases and J 3 bases; bases outside gene matches: 2. The CDR3 reads CASRDRGDYGYTF. As DNA, the CDR3 is TGTGCCAGCAGGGACAGGGGCGACTATGGCTACACCTTC.

The rearrangement uses TRBV5-1 and TRBJ2-3, with D possibly matching TRBD1 (6 bases). The CDR3 has 17 residues. Germline CDR1 reads SGHRS; CDR2 reads YFSETQ. The V and J ends lost 1 base and 0 bases respectively, with 15 bases between them. The DNA for the CDR3 is TGCGCCAGCAGCTTGCAGGGGACCGACATTAGCACAGATACGCAGTATTTT. Its protein is CASSLQGTDISTDTQYF.

Concerning this clone itself: A junction end diverges from the germline sequence, so it may reflect a read error. This chain links TRBV6-1 with TRBJ1-2; no clear D. The CDR3 sequence is 14 residues long. Germline CDR1 MNHNS, CDR2 SASEGT. The CDR3, as DNA: TGTGCCAGCAGTGAGGAGCGAGGGCCTCGGTACCACCCCTTC. Translated, it gives CASSEERGPRYHPF.

The CDR3 region is CASSLAVGLAGEWTQYF. Written as DNA, the CDR3 is TGTGCCAGCAGCTTAGCCGTGGGACTAGCGGGAGAATGGACGCAGTATTTT. V is TRBV7-9 and J is TRBJ2-3; TRBD2 matches at 14 bases. With 0 bases clipped from V and 9 bases from J, the junction kept 8 bases outside the gene matches. The CDR3 sequence is 17 residues long. In germline, CDR1 is SEHNR, CDR2 FQNEAQ (reference sequence).

CDR3 DNA sequence: TGCGCCAGCAGCCAAGTCGGAGATCAAGAGACCCAGTACTTC. Protein product: CASSQVGDQETQYF. V usage is TRBV4-1 and J usage is TRBJ2-5; D unclear. The CDR3 spans 14 residues. The germline V and J ends were trimmed by 1 base and 2 bases, with 8 bases remaining between them. Germline CDR1 MGHRA, CDR2 YSYEKL.

The chain employs TRBV3-1 (or the pseudogene TRBV3-2) and TRBJ1-4, with D unclear. Germline-derived CDR1 and CDR2 are LGHDT and YNNKEL (reference sequence). The CDR3 totals 14 residues. V was clipped by 1 base and J by 8 bases, with 11 bases between them. The CDR3 protein is CASSQASEGEKLFF. The CDR3 DNA reads as TGTGCCAGCAGCCAAGCCTCTGAGGGCGAAAAACTGTTTTTT.

V is TRBV4-3 and J is TRBJ2-5; D unclear. This CDR3 region has 15 residues. Trimming removed 0 bases at V and 2 bases at J, with 10 bases between. The germline V gene has CDR1 LGHNA and CDR2 YSLEER. The DNA for the CDR3 is TGCGCCAGCAGCCAAGAGAGACACCGACAAGAGACCCAGTACTTC. This encodes CASSQERHRQETQYF.

The V and J genes are TRBV5-1 and TRBJ1-6; no reliable D call. Per the germline V gene, CDR1 is SGHRS and CDR2 is YFSETQ. The V and J ends lost 4 bases and 3 bases respectively, with 14 bases between them. The CDR3 consists of 16 residues. Here the CDR3 DNA reads TGCGCCAGCAGCCCCCTCGGGGAGAACTATAATTCACCCCTCCACTTT. Its translation is CASSPLGENYNSPLHF.